These 11 T cell receptor beta chains share one sample of origin, sequenced in a study of T-cell reconstitution after alpha-beta-depleted transplantation in children. Preparation of the TCRbeta library involved a method that used unique molecular identifiers. One entry per CDR3 protein, called by TCRdb with MiXCR from the PCR reads. The sample shows 750,000 to 950,000 distinct CDR3 sequences, approximately 15% of them seen only once. The source was PBMCs, mostly from graft donor cells, collected 360 days after TCRalphabeta/CD19-depleted stem cell transplant. The receptors derive from a male patient aged 10 to 17 who had a stem cell transplant for acute lymphoblastic leukemia, so the T cells may come from the graft donor.

The chain recombines TRBV4-2 with TRBJ2-7, with 11 bases lining up with TRBD2. The CDR3 runs 16 residues. CDR1 is LGHNA and CDR2 is YNFKEQ in the germline V gene. Germline trimming cut 0 bases from V and 0 bases from J; bases unmatched to any gene: 1. This CDR3 is CASSQETSGNSYEQYF. The CDR3, as DNA: TGTGCCAGCAGCCAAGAGACTAGCGGGAACTCCTACGAGCAGTACTTC.

The rearrangement joins TRBV7-9 to TRBJ2-3, with 8 bases matching TRBD2. Germline V CDR1 and CDR2: SEHNR, FQNEAQ (reference sequence). V lost 5 bases and J lost 0; bases outside the gene matches: 7. This CDR3 is built from 16 residues. CDR3 coding DNA: TGTGCCAGCAGCACTAGCGGTACTACTAGCACAGATACGCAGTATTTT. Translating gives CASSTSGTTSTDTQYF.

This clonotype was picked up many times. This sequence joins TRBV10-3 and TRBJ2-3; 8 nucleotides line up with TRBD1. J gave up 2 bases and V 7 bases, and 8 bases lay outside the gene matches. Looked up from germline, CDR1 is ENHRY and CDR2 is SYGVKD. The CDR3 is 15 amino acids. The DNA of the CDR3 is TGTGCCATCAAACCGACAGGGGCCCTCACAGATACGCAGTATTTT. It yields the protein CAIKPTGALTDTQYF.

This clonotype was seen a handful of times. J is TRBJ2-2 and V is TRBV12-3 or TRBV12-4; 7 bases are a match to TRBD1. V lost 3 bases and J lost 4; bases outside the gene matches: 8. The CDR3 spans 16 residues. The CDR3 sequence: CASSFRTGTVTGELFF. DNA for the CDR3: TGTGCCAGCAGTTTTCGCACCGGGACAGTCACCGGGGAGCTGTTTTTT.

This clonotype has a handful of counts. The rearrangement links TRBV5-1 to TRBJ2-1; a weak D match, TRBD2 (6 bases). The V end lost 4 bases, the J end lost 2 bases, and 16 bases lay between the germline ends. Germline CDR1 is SGHRS and CDR2 is YFSETQ. The CDR3 is made up of 16 amino acids. The CDR3 DNA is TGCGCCAGCAGCGGAGGGGCGGCGGGACCCTACAATGAGCAGTTCTTC. Protein sequence: CASSGGAAGPYNEQFF.

The rearrangement links TRBV28 to TRBJ2-5; 7 bases are a match to TRBD1. Germline V lookup: CDR1 MDHEN, CDR2 SYDVKM. Trimming cost V 2 bases and J 1 base; bases outside gene matches: 10. This CDR3 is 17 amino acids long. In DNA, the CDR3 is TGTGCCAGCAGTTTAAATCGACAGGGTAGGGTCCAAGAGACCCAGTACTTC. The encoded protein is CASSLNRQGRVQETQYF.

This clonotype was seen more than once but under ten times. The chain is built from TRBV7-6 and TRBJ2-1; TRBD2 matches 7 bases. The length of the CDR3 is 15 residues. Germline loops: CDR1 SGHVS, CDR2 FNYEAQ. V shed 7 bases, J shed 2 bases, and the junction held 8 bases outside the gene matches. This chain's CDR3 is CASTLTSSPYNEQFF. DNA of the CDR3: TGTGCCAGCACCCTGACTAGCTCCCCCTACAATGAGCAGTTCTTC.

This clonotype was counted between two and nine times. The J gene is TRBJ2-1, the V gene TRBV7-8, with D possibly being TRBD2 (5 bases). In germline, CDR1 is SGHVS, CDR2 FQNEAQ. The ends were cut back, 5 bases at V and 5 bases at J, with 10 bases in the middle. The length of the CDR3 is 13 residues. The CDR3 nucleotides are TGTGCCAGCAGCCTAGAGCGGAACAATGAGCAGTTCTTC. Its translation is CASSLERNNEQFF.

This chain links TRBV5-1 with TRBJ1-4; D is unclear. The length of the CDR3 is 14 residues. Germline values: CDR1 SGHRS, CDR2 YFSETQ. The V end lost 3 bases, the J end lost 5 bases, and 11 bases lay between the germline ends. The CDR3: CASSSAARNEKLFF. The CDR3 DNA sequence: TGCGCCAGCAGCTCAGCAGCCCGGAATGAAAAACTGTTTTTT. The whole variable domain, filled in from reference TRBV5-1 and TRBJ1-4, reads KAGVTQTPRYLIKTRGQQVTLSCSPISGHRSVSWYQQTPGQGLQFLFEYFSETQRNKGNFPGRFSGRQFSNSRSEMNVSTLELGDSALYLCASSSAARNEKLFFGSGTQLSVL.

This clonotype was picked up a small number of times. The chain has TRBV6-1 and TRBJ2-1; D might be TRBD1 (8 bases). The length of the CDR3 is 15 residues. Per the germline V gene, CDR1 is MNHNS and CDR2 is SASEGT. The V end was cut by 7 bases, the J end by 2 bases, with 15 bases between. CDR3 nucleotide sequence: TGTGCCAGCAATCGACAGGGGAGGGCCTACAATGAGCAGTTCTTC. This codes for CASNRQGRAYNEQFF.

The chain combines TRBV20-1 with TRBJ2-3; D gene uncertain. This CDR3 spans 11 amino acids. Trimming left V 3 bases short and J 13 bases short, with 14 bases between. Per germline, CDR1 DFQATT and CDR2 SNEGSKA (reference sequence). The chain's CDR3 is CSARNPGREYF. CDR3 bases: TGCAGTGCTAGGAATCCAGGACGGGAGTATTTT.